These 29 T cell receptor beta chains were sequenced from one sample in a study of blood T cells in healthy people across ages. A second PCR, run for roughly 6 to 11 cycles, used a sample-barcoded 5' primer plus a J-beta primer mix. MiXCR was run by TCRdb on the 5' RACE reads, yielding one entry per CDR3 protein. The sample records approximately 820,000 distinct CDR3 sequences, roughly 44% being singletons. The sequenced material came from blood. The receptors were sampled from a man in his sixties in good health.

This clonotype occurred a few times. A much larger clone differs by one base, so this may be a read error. In nucleotides, the CDR3 is TGTGCCAGCAGCGTAAATATCGGCTCCTACGAGCAGTACTTC. It specifies CASSVNIGSYEQYF. The chain uses TRBV7-2 and TRBJ2-7; D remains unclear. V dropped 5 bases and J dropped 0 bases, with 11 bases sitting between them. CDR1 and CDR2 (germline): SGHTA, FQGNSA. The CDR3 runs to 14 residues.

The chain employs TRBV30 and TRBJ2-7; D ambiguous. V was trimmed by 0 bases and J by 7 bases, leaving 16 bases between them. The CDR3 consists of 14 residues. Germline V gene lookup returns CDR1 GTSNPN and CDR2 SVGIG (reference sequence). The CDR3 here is CAWSVGQVFGEQYF. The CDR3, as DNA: TGTGCCTGGAGTGTAGGGCAGGTTTTTGGAGAGCAGTACTTC.

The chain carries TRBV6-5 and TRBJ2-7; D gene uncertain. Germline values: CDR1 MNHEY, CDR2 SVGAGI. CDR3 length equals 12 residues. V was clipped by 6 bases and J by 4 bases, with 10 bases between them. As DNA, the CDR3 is TGTGCCAGCAGGGGCAGGCTTTACGAGCAGTACTTC. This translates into CASRGRLYEQYF.

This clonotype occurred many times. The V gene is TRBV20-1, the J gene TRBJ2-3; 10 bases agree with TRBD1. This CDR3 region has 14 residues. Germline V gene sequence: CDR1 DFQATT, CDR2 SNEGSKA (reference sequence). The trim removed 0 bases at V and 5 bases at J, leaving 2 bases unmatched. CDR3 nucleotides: TGCAGTGCTAGAGATGGACAGGGGGGAGATACGCAGTATTTT. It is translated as CSARDGQGGDTQYF.

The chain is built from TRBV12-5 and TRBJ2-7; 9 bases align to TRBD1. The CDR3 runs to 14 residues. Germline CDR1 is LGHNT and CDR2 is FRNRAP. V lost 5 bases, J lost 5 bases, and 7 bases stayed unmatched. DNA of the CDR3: TGTGCTAGTGGTATGGGACAGGGAAGAGACGAGCAGTACTTC. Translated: CASGMGQGRDEQYF.

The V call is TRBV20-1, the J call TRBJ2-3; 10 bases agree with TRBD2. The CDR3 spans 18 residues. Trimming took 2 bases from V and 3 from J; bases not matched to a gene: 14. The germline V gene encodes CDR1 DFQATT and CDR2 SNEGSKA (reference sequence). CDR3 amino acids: CSARLMGLAGVKTDTQYF. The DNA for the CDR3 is TGCAGTGCTAGACTTATGGGTCTAGCGGGGGTTAAGACAGATACGCAGTATTTT.

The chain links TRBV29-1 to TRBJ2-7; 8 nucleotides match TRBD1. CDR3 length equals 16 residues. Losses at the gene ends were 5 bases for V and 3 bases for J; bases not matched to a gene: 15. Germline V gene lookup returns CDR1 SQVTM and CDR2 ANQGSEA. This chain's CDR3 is CSVFYRTGSFLYEQYF. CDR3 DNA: TGCAGCGTTTTTTACCGGACAGGGAGTTTTCTCTACGAGCAGTACTTC.

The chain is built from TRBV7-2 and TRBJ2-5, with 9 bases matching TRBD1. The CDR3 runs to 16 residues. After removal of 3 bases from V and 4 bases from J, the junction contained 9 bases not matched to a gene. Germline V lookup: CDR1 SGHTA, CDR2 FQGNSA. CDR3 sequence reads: CASSFPSGQGRETQYF. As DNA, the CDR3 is TGTGCCAGCAGCTTCCCCTCCGGACAGGGGAGAGAGACCCAGTACTTC.

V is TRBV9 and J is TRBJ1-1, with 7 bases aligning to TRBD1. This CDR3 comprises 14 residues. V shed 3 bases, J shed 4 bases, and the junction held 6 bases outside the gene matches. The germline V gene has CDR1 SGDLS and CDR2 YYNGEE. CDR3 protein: CASSETGMGTEAFF. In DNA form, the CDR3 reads TGTGCCAGCAGCGAGACAGGGATGGGCACTGAAGCTTTCTTT.

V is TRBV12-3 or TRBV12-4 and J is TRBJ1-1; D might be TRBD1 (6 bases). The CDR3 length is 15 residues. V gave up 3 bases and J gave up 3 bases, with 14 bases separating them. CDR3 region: CASSFRRSGDTEAFF. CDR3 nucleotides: TGTGCCAGCAGTTTTCGGAGGTCAGGGGACACTGAAGCTTTCTTT.

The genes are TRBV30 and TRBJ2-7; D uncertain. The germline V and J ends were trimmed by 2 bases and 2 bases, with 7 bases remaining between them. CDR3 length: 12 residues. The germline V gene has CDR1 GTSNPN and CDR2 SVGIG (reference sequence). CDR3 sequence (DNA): TGTGCCTGGAGTCCAGGTACCTACGAGCAGTACTTC. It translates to CAWSPGTYEQYF.

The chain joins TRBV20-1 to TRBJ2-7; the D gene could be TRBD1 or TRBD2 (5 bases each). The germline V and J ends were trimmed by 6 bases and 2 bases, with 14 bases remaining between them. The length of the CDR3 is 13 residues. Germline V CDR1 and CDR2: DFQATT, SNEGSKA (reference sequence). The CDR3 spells CSATGAGPYEQYF. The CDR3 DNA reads TGCAGTGCAACCGGGGCCGGTCCCTACGAGCAGTACTTC.

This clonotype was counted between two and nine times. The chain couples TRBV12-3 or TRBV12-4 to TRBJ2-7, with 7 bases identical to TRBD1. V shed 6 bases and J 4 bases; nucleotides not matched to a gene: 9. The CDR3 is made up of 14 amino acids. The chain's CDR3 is CASRKTGITYEQYF. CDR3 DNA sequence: TGTGCCAGCAGAAAGACAGGGATTACTTACGAGCAGTACTTC.

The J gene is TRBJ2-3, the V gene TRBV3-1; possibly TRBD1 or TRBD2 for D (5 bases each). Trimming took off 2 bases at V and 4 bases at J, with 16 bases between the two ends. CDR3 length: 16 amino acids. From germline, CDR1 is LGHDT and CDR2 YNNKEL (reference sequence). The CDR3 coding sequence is TGTGCCAGCAGCCAACGGCAGGGCCGGGGTTCAGATACGCAGTATTTT. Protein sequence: CASSQRQGRGSDTQYF.

DNA for the CDR3: TGCGCCAGCAGCCAGGGGACAGGGGCGAATTCACCCCTCCACTTT. It encodes CASSQGTGANSPLHF. The chain uses TRBV4-3 and TRBJ1-6; 10 positions match TRBD1. V was pared by 3 bases and J by 7 bases, with 3 bases of the junction left unmatched. CDR3 length equals 15 residues. Germline V gene sequence: CDR1 LGHNA, CDR2 YSLEER.

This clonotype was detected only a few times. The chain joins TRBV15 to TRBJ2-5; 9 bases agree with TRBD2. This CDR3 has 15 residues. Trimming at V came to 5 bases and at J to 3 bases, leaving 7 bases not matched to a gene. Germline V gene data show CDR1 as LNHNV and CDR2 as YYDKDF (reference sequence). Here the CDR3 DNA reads TGTGCCACCAGCCCCGCGACTAGCGGAGAAGAGACCCAGTACTTC. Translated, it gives CATSPATSGEETQYF.

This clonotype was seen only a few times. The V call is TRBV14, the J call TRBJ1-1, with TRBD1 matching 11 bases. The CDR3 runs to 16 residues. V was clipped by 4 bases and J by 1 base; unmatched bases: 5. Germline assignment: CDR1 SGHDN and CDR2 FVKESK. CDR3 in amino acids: CASSRTGGTQNTEAFF. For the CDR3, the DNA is TGTGCCAGCAGCCGGACAGGGGGCACTCAGAACACTGAAGCTTTCTTT.

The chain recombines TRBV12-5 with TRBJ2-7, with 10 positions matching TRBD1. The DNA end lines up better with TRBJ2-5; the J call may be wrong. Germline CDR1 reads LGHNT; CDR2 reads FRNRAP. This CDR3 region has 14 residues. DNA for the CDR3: TGTGCTAGTGGTTTAGGGACAGGGGATGAGACCCAGTACTTC. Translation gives CASGLGTGDETQYF.

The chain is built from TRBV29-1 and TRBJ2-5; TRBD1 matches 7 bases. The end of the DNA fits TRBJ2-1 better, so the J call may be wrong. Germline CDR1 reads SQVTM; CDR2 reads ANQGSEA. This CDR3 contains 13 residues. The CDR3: CSVEGQNQETQFF. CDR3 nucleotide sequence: TGCAGCGTCGAGGGACAGAACCAAGAGACCCAGTTCTTC.

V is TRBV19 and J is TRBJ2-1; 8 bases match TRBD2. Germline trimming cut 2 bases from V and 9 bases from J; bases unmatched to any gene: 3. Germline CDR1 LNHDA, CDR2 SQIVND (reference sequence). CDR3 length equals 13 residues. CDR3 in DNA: TGTGCCAGTAGTATACGGGGGGGCCTTGAGCAGTTCTTC. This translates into CASSIRGGLEQFF. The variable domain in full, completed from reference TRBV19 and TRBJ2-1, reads DGGITQSPKYLFRKEGQNVTLSCEQNLNHDAMYWYRQDPGQGLRLIYYSQIVNDFQKGDIAEGYSVSREKKESFPLTVTSAQKNPTAFYLCASSIRGGLEQFFGPGTRLTVL.

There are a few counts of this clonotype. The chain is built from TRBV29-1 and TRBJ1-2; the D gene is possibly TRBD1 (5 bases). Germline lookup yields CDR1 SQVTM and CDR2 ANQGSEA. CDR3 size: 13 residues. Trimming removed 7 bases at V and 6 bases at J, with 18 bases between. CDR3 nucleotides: TGCAGCGCGACGGAGGGGCTGGGCGATGGCTACACCTTC. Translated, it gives CSATEGLGDGYTF.

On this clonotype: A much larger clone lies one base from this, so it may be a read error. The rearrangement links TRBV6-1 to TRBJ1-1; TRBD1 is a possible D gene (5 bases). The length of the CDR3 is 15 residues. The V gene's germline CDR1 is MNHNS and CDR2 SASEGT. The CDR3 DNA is TGTGCCAACAGTGCTGGACATAAAACTGGCACTGAAGCTTTCTTT. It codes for CANSAGHKTGTEAFF.

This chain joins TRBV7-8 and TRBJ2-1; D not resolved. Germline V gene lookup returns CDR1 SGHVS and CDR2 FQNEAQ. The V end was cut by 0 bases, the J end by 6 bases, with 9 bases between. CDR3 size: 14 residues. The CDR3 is CASSLASRTNEQFF. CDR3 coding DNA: TGTGCCAGCAGCTTAGCGTCCCGGACCAATGAGCAGTTCTTC.

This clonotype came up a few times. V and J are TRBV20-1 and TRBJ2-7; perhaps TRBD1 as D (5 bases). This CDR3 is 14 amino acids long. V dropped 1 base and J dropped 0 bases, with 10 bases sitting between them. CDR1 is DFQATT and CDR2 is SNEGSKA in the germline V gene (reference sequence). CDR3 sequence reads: CSARVQGLSYEQYF. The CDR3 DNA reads TGCAGTGCTAGAGTTCAGGGTCTCTCCTACGAGCAGTACTTC.

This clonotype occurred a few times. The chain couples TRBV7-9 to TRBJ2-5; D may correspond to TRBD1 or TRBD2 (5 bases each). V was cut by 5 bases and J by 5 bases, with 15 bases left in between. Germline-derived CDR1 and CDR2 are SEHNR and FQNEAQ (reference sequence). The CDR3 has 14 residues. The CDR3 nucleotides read TGTGCCAGCAGCGTCTCGTGGGGCGGGGAGACCCAGTACTTC. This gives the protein CASSVSWGGETQYF.

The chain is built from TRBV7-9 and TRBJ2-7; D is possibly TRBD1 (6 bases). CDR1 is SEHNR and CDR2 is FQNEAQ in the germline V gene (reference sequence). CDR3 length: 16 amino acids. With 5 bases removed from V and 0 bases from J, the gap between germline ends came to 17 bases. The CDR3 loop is CASSQIQGPSSYEQYF. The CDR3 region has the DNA TGTGCCAGCAGCCAAATACAGGGTCCCTCCTCCTACGAGCAGTACTTC. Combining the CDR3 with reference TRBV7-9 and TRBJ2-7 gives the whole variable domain DTGVSQNPRHKITKRGQNVTFRCDPISEHNRLYWYRQTLGQGPEFLTYFQNEAQLEKSRLLSDRFSAERPKGSFSTLEIQRTEQGDSAMYLCASSQIQGPSSYEQYFGPGTRLTVT.

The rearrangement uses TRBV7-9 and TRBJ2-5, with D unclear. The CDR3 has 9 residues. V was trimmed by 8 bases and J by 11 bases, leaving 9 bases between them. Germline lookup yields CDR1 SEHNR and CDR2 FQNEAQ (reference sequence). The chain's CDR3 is CASSDGQYF. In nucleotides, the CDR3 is TGTGCCAGCTCGGATGGGCAGTACTTC. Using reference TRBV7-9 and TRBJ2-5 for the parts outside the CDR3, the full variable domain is DTGVSQNPRHKITKRGQNVTFRCDPISEHNRLYWYRQTLGQGPEFLTYFQNEAQLEKSRLLSDRFSAERPKGSFSTLEIQRTEQGDSAMYLCASSDGQYFGPGTRLLVL.

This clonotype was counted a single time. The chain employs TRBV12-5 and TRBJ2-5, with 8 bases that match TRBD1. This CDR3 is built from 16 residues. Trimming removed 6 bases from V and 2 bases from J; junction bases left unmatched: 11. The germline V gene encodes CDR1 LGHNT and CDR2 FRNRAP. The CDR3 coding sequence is TGTGCTAGTGGGACCGGACAGGGATTATTACAAGAGACCCAGTACTTC. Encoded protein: CASGTGQGLLQETQYF.

The CDR3 sequence is CASSDFLASTGELFF. The CDR3 bases are TGTGCCAGCAGTGACTTTCTAGCGAGTACCGGGGAGCTGTTTTTT. V and J are TRBV2 and TRBJ2-2; tentative D call: TRBD2 (6 bases). V shed 3 bases and J shed 5 bases, with 13 bases lying between them. Germline lookup yields CDR1 SNHLY and CDR2 FYNNEI. The CDR3 has 15 amino acids.